A selection of T cell receptor beta chains follows, all from one sample in a study of blood T cell repertoires in COVID-19. Using immunoSEQ multiplex PCR, the repertoire was profiled, and TCRdb retains in-frame clones only, with some absent. The sample lists about 300,000 clones; approximately 88% were seen once. What was sequenced was peripheral blood. The origin of the receptors is a man aged 18 to 35 with active or convalescent COVID-19. CDR3s include the opening cysteine and the closing phenylalanine or tryptophan. Each record gives: V gene, J gene, D gene, clone size, CDR3 length, CDR3 protein, CDR3 DNA. A D gene is named only where the DNA matches it firmly. The size of a clone is reported for some rows only, either as once, few or many, or as a class for expanded clones.

>TRBV19|TRBJ1-1|NA|NA|15
CASTTGGASDTEAFF
TGTGCCAGTACCACCGGGGGGGCCTCGGATACTGAAGCTTTCTTT
>TRBV28|TRBJ2-1|TRBD2|once|18
CASSSPWVSGGIQNEQFF
TGTGCCAGCAGTTCCCCATGGGTAAGCGGGGGCATCCAGAATGAGCAGTTCTTC
>TRBV12-3/TRBV12-4|TRBJ2-1|NA|NA|13
CASSLGSYNEQFF
TGTGCCAGCAGTTTAGGCAGTTACAATGAGCAGTTCTTC
>TRBV11-2|TRBJ2-3|TRBD1|once|16
CASSLGGQGVFDTQYF
TGTGCCAGCAGCTTAGGAGGACAGGGTGTTTTTGATACGCAGTATTTT
>TRBV7-9|TRBJ1-2|NA|NA|14
CASSLDRVSGGYTF
TGTGCCAGCAGCTTAGACAGGGTGTCAGGTGGCTACACCTTC
>TRBV10-1|TRBJ1-1|NA|few|13
CASTAGRNTEAFF
TGCGCCAGCACGGCGGGCAGGAACACTGAAGCTTTCTTT
>TRBV5-4|TRBJ1-2|NA|NA|15
CASSPDSQANYGYTF
TGTGCCAGCAGCCCAGACAGTCAAGCTAACTATGGCTACACCTTC
>TRBV29-1|TRBJ2-4|NA|NA|14
CSVAVTNRENIQYF
TGCAGCGTTGCGGTCACCAACAGGGAAAACATTCAGTACTTC
>TRBV6-4|TRBJ2-1|TRBD2|NA|15
CASSDDSGGANEQFF
TGTGCCAGCAGTGACGATAGCGGGGGGGCCAATGAGCAGTTCTTC
>TRBV19|TRBJ1-1|NA|NA|10
CARGETEAFF
TGTGCCAGAGGAGAGACTGAAGCTTTCTTT
>TRBV2|TRBJ1-2|TRBD1|NA|15
CASRNRDSELYGYTF
TGTGCCAGCAGGAACCGGGACAGCGAACTCTATGGCTACACCTTC
>TRBV28|TRBJ2-7|TRBD1|NA|14
CASTQQGPLGEQYF
TGTGCCAGCACCCAACAGGGGCCCCTCGGCGAGCAGTACTTC
>TRBV5-1|TRBJ1-6|TRBD1|NA|14
CASSVNRGDSPLHF
TGCGCCAGCAGCGTGAACAGGGGTGATTCACCCCTCCACTTT